The sequence of this TCR beta chain was determined in a study of Graves' ophthalmopathy and Graves' hyperthyroidism. A few counts support this clonotype. Antigen unknown. Study-wide results and caveats: Blood samples also showed most expanded thyroid clonotypes exceeding 0.001 frequency. The study's model predicted ophthalmopathy progression at approximately 70% sensitivity and 72% to 75% specificity.

The sequenced template was RNA, covering the TCR beta CDR3 region. Investigators did first-round RT-PCR with HTBI primers, then second-round multiplex PCR. MiXCR, run by TCRdb on the multiplex PCR reads, gives a single entry per CDR3 protein. The table lists about 740,000 distinct CDR3 sequences, 40% of them singletons. CDR3 length equals 15 residues. With 5 bases removed from V and 2 bases from J, the gap between germline ends came to 15 bases. Germline V gene sequence: CDR1 KGHDR, CDR2 SFDVKD. Source material: peripheral blood. This TCR was sampled from an adult man with Graves' ophthalmopathy. The rearrangement uses TRBV24-1 and TRBJ2-7, with D possibly called TRBD1 or TRBD2 (5 bases each). CDR3 sequence: CATSGGDRFPYEQYF. The CDR3 DNA is TGTGCCACCAGTGGGGGAGACAGATTCCCCTACGAGCAGTACTTC.